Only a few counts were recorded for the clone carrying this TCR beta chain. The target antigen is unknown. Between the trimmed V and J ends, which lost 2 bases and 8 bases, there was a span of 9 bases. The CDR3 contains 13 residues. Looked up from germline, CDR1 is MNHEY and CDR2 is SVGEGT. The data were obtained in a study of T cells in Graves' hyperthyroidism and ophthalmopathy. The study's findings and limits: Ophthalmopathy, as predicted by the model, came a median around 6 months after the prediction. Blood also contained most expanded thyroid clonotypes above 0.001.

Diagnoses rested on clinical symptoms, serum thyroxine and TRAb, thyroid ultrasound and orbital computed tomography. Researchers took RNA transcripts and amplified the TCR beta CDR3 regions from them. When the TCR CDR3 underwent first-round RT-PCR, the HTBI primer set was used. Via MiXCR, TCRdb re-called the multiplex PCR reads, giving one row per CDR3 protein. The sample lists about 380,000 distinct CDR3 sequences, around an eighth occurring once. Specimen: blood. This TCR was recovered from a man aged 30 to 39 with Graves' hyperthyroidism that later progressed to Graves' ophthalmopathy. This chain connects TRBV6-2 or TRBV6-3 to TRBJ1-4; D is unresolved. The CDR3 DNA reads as TGTGCCAGCAGTTACATTAGTAACGAAAAACTGTTTTTT. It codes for CASSYISNEKLFF.